The clone carrying this TCR beta chain appeared a few times. The sample belongs to a study of response to subunit inactivated influenza vaccine. Via MiXCR, TCRdb re-called the RT-PCR reads, giving one row per CDR3 protein. Of about 700,000 distinct CDR3 sequences in the sample, more than 15% are singletons; the top ten hold roughly 12%. The CDR3 covers 15 residues. The V and J ends lost 4 bases and 2 bases, in that order; junction bases with no gene match: 7. The germline gives CDR1 DFQATT, CDR2 SNEGSKA (reference sequence). This sample comprised PBMCs from blood, obtained 11 to 12 days after vaccination. V usage is TRBV20-1 and J usage is TRBJ2-2; 7 positions match TRBD2. The clonotype comes from a man in his forties or fifties who received an inactivated influenza vaccine. The CDR3 sequence is CSAKGLAENTGELFF. In DNA form, the CDR3 reads TGCAGTGCTAAAGGCCTAGCGGAAAACACCGGGGAGCTGTTTTTT.